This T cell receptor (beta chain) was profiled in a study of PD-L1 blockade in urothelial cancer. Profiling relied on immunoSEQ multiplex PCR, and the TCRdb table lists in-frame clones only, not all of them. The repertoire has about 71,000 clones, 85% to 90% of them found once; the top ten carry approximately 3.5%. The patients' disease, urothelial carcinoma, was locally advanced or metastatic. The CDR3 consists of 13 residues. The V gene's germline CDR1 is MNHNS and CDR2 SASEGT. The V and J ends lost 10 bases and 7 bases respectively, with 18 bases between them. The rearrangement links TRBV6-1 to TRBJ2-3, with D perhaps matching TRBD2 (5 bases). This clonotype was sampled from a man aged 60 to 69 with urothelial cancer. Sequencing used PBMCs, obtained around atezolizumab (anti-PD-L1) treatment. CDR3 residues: CATPVDGGYTQYF. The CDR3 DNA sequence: TGTGCCACCCCTGTAGACGGAGGCTATACGCAGTATTTT.